This TCR beta chain was retrieved from a study of tumor and adjacent non-tumor tissue in lung cancer. Study-wide context: Aged about 31 to 80 years, patients included under 13 men and a few women with stage I to III disease. On average, productive TCRbeta reads reached roughly 3.9 million per sample.

Points on this clonotype: What it binds is unknown.

CDR1 is SGHDT and CDR2 is YYEEEE in the germline V gene. The CDR3 is 15 residues long. V lost 1 base, J lost 5 bases, and 8 bases stayed unmatched. RNA was extracted from bulk tissue without any cell sorting. The library came from three nested PCR rounds adapted from ARM-PCR protocols. TCRdb analysed the multiplex PCR reads with MiXCR anew, one entry per CDR3 protein. The table includes 120,000 to 150,000 distinct CDR3 sequences, roughly 70% detected once. Study-wide points: Compared with tumor, normal lung showed significantly lower TCR diversity.

The rearrangement links TRBV5-6 to TRBJ2-5, with 7 bases fitting TRBD1. The clonotype comes from a man between 60 and 70 years old with small cell lung cancer. Sequenced input: lung tumor tissue. The CDR3 here is CASSLLAGGRETQYF. As DNA, the CDR3 is TGTGCCAGCAGCTTGCTGGCAGGGGGTAGGGAGACCCAGTACTTC.